These 4 T cell receptor beta chains originate from one sample sequenced in a study of T-cell memory formation after mild COVID-19. TCRdb called the 5' RACE reads again in MiXCR, with one record for every CDR3 protein. This sample yields around 300,000 distinct CDR3 sequences, of which 15% to 20% are seen a single time; roughly 21% belongs to the top ten. Sequenced: PBMCs or a T cell subset sorted from them (not recorded which). The receptors were sampled from a man younger than 35 who had mild COVID-19 (a few samples of this study predate the infection). Cell type and time point are not known.

The V gene is TRBV7-3, the J gene TRBJ1-1, with 7 bases that match TRBD1. Unmatched junction bases numbered 20, after V lost 5 bases and J lost 11 bases. The CDR3 extends over 16 amino acids. CDR1 is SGHTA and CDR2 is FQGTGA in the germline V gene. Here the CDR3 reads CASSPRGQLVTPRAFF. The CDR3 coding sequence is TGTGCCAGCAGCCCAAGGGGACAGCTCGTTACTCCCAGGGCTTTCTTT.

This chain connects TRBV6-5 to TRBJ1-2, with 9 bases matching TRBD1. Germline CDR1 is MNHEY and CDR2 is SVGAGI. The CDR3 loop spans 14 amino acids. Trimming cost V 0 bases and J 8 bases; bases outside gene matches: 4. The CDR3 region is CASSYSDRGRGYTF. The CDR3 nucleotides read TGTGCCAGCAGTTACTCGGACAGGGGTCGAGGCTACACCTTC.

This clonotype turned up a few times. The J gene is TRBJ1-1, the V gene TRBV15; D unresolved. The V end lost 4 bases, the J end lost 5 bases, and 17 bases lay between the germline ends. Germline CDR1 LNHNV, CDR2 YYDKDF (reference sequence). The CDR3 extends over 15 amino acids. CDR3 in amino acids: CATSTRSTGSTEAFF. DNA for the CDR3: TGTGCCACCAGCACCCGGAGCACTGGTAGTACTGAAGCTTTCTTT.

The V gene is TRBV6-1, the J gene TRBJ2-7; tentative D call: TRBD2 (6 bases). V was trimmed by 7 bases and J by 5 bases, leaving 15 bases between them. Per germline, CDR1 MNHNS and CDR2 SASEGT. This CDR3 comprises 13 residues. The CDR3 DNA follows: TGTGCCAGCACCGCGGGGCGGGTTGACGAGCAGTACTTC. This translates into CASTAGRVDEQYF.